This is a list of T cell receptor beta chains from one sample in a study of vaccination and CD4 T cells after COVID-19. These TCRs are of unknown antigen specificity. MiXCR was run by TCRdb on the PCR reads, yielding one entry per CDR3 protein. The sample lists about 5,400 distinct CDR3 sequences; less than 50% were seen once. Sequencing was done on a sample of CD4+ T cells from blood, cultured in vitro. Receptors originate from a human donor who had recovered from COVID-19. The conserved cysteine and the conserved F or W are not part of the CDR3 here.

V gene,J gene,CDR3 protein
TRBV7-8,TRBJ1-6,ASSLLAGVSPLH
TRBV20-1,TRBJ2-5,SARDTIAGGPSETQY
TRBV19,TRBJ2-7,ASSFRTGGYSYEQY
TRBV20-1,TRBJ2-5,SAHPGAERGETQY
TRBV2,TRBJ1-2,ASSEEMVYYGYT
TRBV11-3,TRBJ2-2,ASSLEGGIYTGELF
TRBV2,TRBJ2-2,ASSLGPGELF
TRBV20-1,TRBJ1-2,SVTNPLNQGSYGYT
TRBV27,TRBJ2-3,ASRGSPRHETQY
TRBV2,TRBJ1-2,ASSDRVIYGYT
TRBV20-1,TRBJ2-2,SAREGSKNTGELF
TRBV19,TRBJ2-7,ASSWVGGQGYEQY
TRBV20-1,TRBJ1-2,SARNLNYGYT
TRBV9,TRBJ2-5,ASSVGVAGGPETQY
TRBV2,TRBJ1-6,ASQTGGGSPLH
TRBV7-9,TRBJ2-1,ASSFRDSPREEQF
TRBV19,TRBJ1-6,ASGGQYNSPLH
TRBV20-1,TRBJ2-5,SASFLETQY
TRBV20-1,TRBJ2-5,SASASGRVQETQY
TRBV15,TRBJ1-2,ATSSRTGTGYT
TRBV7-8,TRBJ2-7,ASSLMNEQY
TRBV6-1,TRBJ1-2,ASRRGPTGGFGYT
TRBV5-6,TRBJ2-7,ASSLWASGSYEQY
TRBV20-1,TRBJ2-3,SAREVTTDTQY